The rows below give T cell receptor beta chains drawn from one sample of a study of blood T cell repertoires in COVID-19. Here immunoSEQ multiplex PCR was the method, and the copy in TCRdb shows in-frame clones only, minus some. The sample shows 120,000 or so clones, about 77% of them seen only once. Sequences were obtained from peripheral blood. The receptors originated from a human donor in a cohort sampled during active COVID-19. The CDR3 runs from the conserved cysteine through the conserved F or W. D genes are given only for firm matches. Only part of the rows carry a size: once, few, many, or a class if the clone is expanded.

d_call	cdr3_length	v_call	j_call	clone_size	cdr3_nt	cdr3_aa
TRBD2	17	TRBV25-1	TRBJ2-5	.	TGTGCCAGCAGTAGGTTGGCGGGGGGGACGTACCAAGAGACCCAGTACTTC	CASSRLAGGTYQETQYF
.	14	TRBV7-2	TRBJ2-7	.	TGTGCCAGCAGCTTTGAGGCGTTCTACTACGAGCAGTACTTC	CASSFEAFYYEQYF
.	14	TRBV30	TRBJ2-7	few	TGTGCCTGGAGTCCCCTAGGGAGCACCTACGAGCAGTACTTC	CAWSPLGSTYEQYF
TRBD1	15	TRBV6-5	TRBJ2-3	.	TGTGCCAGCAGCCCGGGACAGGGGAGCACAGATACGCAGTATTTT	CASSPGQGSTDTQYF
.	10	TRBV20-1	TRBJ2-5	.	TGCAGTGCTAGATCGGAGACCCAGTACTTC	CSARSETQYF
TRBD2	15	TRBV6-5	TRBJ2-7	.	TGTGCCAGCAGCCGGGAGGGGGTAAGCTCCTACGAGCAGTACTTC	CASSREGVSSYEQYF
.	16	TRBV4-2	TRBJ2-3	.	TGTGCCAGCAGCCAAGAGAGGGGGACGGGTACAGATACGCAGTATTTT	CASSQERGTGTDTQYF
TRBD1	14	TRBV5-1	TRBJ1-1	.	TGCGCCAGCAGCTTACAGGGGATGAACACTGAAGCTTTCTTT	CASSLQGMNTEAFF
.	14	TRBV7-9	TRBJ2-1	.	TGTGCCAGCAGCTCGGAGGGACTGTCCAATGAGCAGTTCTTC	CASSSEGLSNEQFF
.	14	TRBV7-8	TRBJ2-3	.	TGTGCCAGCAGCTTATTCCGGTTCCGGGATACGCAGTATTTT	CASSLFRFRDTQYF